These 32 T cell receptor beta chains came from one sample sequenced in a study of blood T cell repertoires in COVID-19. Produced via immunoSEQ multiplex PCR; TCRdb's table is partial and in-frame only. This sample carries about 97,000 clones, approximately 91% of them seen once, and the ten largest clones take around a sixth. Sequenced material: peripheral blood. The receptors here all came from a man aged 50-59 years with acute or convalescent COVID-19.

The V call is TRBV5-1, the J call TRBJ1-1; no clear D. Trimming shortened V by 0 bases and J by 7 bases, and 16 bases separated the two germline ends. The CDR3 is 15 amino acids. Germline loops: CDR1 SGHRS, CDR2 YFSETQ. In nucleotides, the CDR3 is TGCGCCAGCAGCTTGGGCGATATTCTTGTTGATGAAGCTTTCTTT. Its translation is CASSLGDILVDEAFF.

The genes are TRBV11-2 and TRBJ1-1; D unresolved. The germline V gene has CDR1 SGHAT and CDR2 FQNNGV. The CDR3 spans 16 residues. V was pared by 5 bases and J by 1 base, with 17 bases between. The CDR3 reads CASSPLSGGPNTEAFF. The CDR3 DNA is TGTGCCAGCAGCCCTTTAAGTGGAGGCCCGAACACTGAAGCTTTCTTT.

This clone occurred once. The chain couples TRBV2 to TRBJ2-3, with a weak D call TRBD2 (6 bases). The CDR3 has 14 residues. Germline V gives CDR1 SNHLY, CDR2 FYNNEI. Between the trimmed V and J ends, which lost 6 bases and 2 bases, there was a span of 12 bases. The CDR3 nucleotides read TGTGCCAGCAGAGGAGGGCTAACCACAGATACGCAGTATTTT. Its translation is CASRGGLTTDTQYF.

The rearrangement joins TRBV29-1 to TRBJ1-1; tentative D call: TRBD1 (5 bases). Germline-derived CDR1 and CDR2 are SQVTM and ANQGSEA. This CDR3 contains 14 residues. V dropped 4 bases and J dropped 0 bases, with 12 bases sitting between them. CDR3 sequence (DNA): TGCAGCGTTGCTGGTAAAGGGGTGAACACTGAAGCTTTCTTT. It specifies CSVAGKGVNTEAFF.

V is TRBV5-4 and J is TRBJ1-1; 8 bases agree with TRBD1. In germline, CDR1 is SGHNT, CDR2 YYREEE (reference sequence). The CDR3 length is 13 residues. With V trimmed by 7 bases and J by 1 base, 3 bases remained unmatched. The CDR3 here is CASADRGNTEAFF. In DNA form, the CDR3 reads TGTGCCAGCGCCGACAGGGGGAACACTGAAGCTTTCTTT.

This chain links TRBV4-1 with TRBJ1-6; D call uncertain. The germline V gene has CDR1 MGHRA and CDR2 YSYEKL. The V and J ends lost 6 bases and 2 bases respectively, with 11 bases between them. The CDR3 loop spans 15 amino acids. CDR3 sequence reads: CASSSESTYNSPLHF. CDR3 in DNA: TGCGCCAGCAGTTCGGAGTCCACCTATAATTCACCCCTCCACTTT.

The chain joins TRBV7-2 to TRBJ1-2, with TRBD1 matching over 9 bases. The CDR3 sequence is 13 residues long. Germline-derived CDR1 and CDR2 are SGHTA and FQGNSA. J gave up 7 bases and V 5 bases, and 5 bases lay outside the gene matches. The CDR3 loop reads CASSTWTGVGYTF. In DNA form, the CDR3 reads TGTGCCAGCAGCACCTGGACAGGGGTTGGCTACACCTTC. Drawing the rest from reference TRBV7-2 and TRBJ1-2, the complete variable domain is GAGVSQSPSNKVTEKGKDVELRCDPISGHTALYWYRQSLGQGLEFLIYFQGNSAPDKSGLPSDRFSAERTGGSVSTLTIQRTQQEDSAVYLCASSTWTGVGYTFGSGTRLTVV.

The chain is built from TRBV7-8 and TRBJ1-2, with TRBD1 matching 7 bases. There are 13 residues in the CDR3. Trimming at V came to 5 bases and at J to 2 bases, leaving 2 bases not matched to a gene. The germline V gene has CDR1 SGHVS and CDR2 FQNEAQ. DNA for the CDR3: TGTGCCAGCAGCCCGGGACAGAACTATGGCTACACCTTC. Its translation: CASSPGQNYGYTF. The whole variable domain, remainder taken from reference TRBV7-8 and TRBJ1-2, is GAGVSQSPRYKVAKRGQDVALRCDPISGHVSLFWYQQALGQGPEFLTYFQNEAQLDKSGLPSDRFFAERPEGSVSTLKIQRTQQEDSAVYLCASSPGQNYGYTFGSGTRLTVV.

The chain couples TRBV12-5 to TRBJ1-5, with TRBD1 as a possible D gene (6 bases). The germline gives CDR1 LGHNT, CDR2 FRNRAP. The CDR3 covers 14 residues. Between the trimmed V and J ends, which lost 1 base and 6 bases, there was a span of 10 bases. In DNA form, the CDR3 reads TGTGCTAGTGGTTTGGAGGCAGGGGCTCAGCCCCAGCATTTT. This sequence encodes CASGLEAGAQPQHF.

This clone appeared once. The V and J genes are TRBV19 and TRBJ1-1; 8 positions agree with TRBD1. The CDR3 loop spans 13 amino acids. Germline lookup yields CDR1 LNHDA and CDR2 SQIVND (reference sequence). V was pared by 11 bases and J by 1 base, with 6 bases of the junction left unmatched. The CDR3: CAGSDRGNTEAFF. The CDR3, as DNA: TGTGCCGGATCCGACAGGGGGAACACTGAAGCTTTCTTT.

The chain recombines TRBV24-1 with TRBJ2-1; D perhaps matches TRBD2 (6 bases). The V end lost 2 bases, the J end lost 2 bases, and 15 bases lay between the germline ends. There are 17 residues in the CDR3. Germline loops: CDR1 KGHDR, CDR2 SFDVKD. CDR3 in amino acids: CATSDSGRLGPYNEQFF. The CDR3 DNA is TGTGCCACCAGTGATTCGGGACGACTAGGTCCCTACAATGAGCAGTTCTTC.

This chain connects TRBV5-1 to TRBJ2-1, with 11 bases aligning to TRBD2. This CDR3 is built from 15 residues. Per germline, CDR1 SGHRS and CDR2 YFSETQ. V trimming: 0 bases; J trimming: 9 bases; junction bases outside the gene matches: 5. The chain's CDR3 is CASSLVAGGLGEQFF. The CDR3 bases are TGCGCCAGCAGCTTGGTAGCGGGGGGGCTTGGTGAGCAGTTCTTC. Looking up the rest from reference TRBV5-1 and TRBJ2-1 gives the full variable domain: KAGVTQTPRYLIKTRGQQVTLSCSPISGHRSVSWYQQTPGQGLQFLFEYFSETQRNKGNFPGRFSGRQFSNSRSEMNVSTLELGDSALYLCASSLVAGGLGEQFFGPGTRLTVL.

The chain combines TRBV6-1 with TRBJ1-1; D possibly corresponds to TRBD1 (5 bases). CDR1 and CDR2 from the germline V gene are MNHNS and SASEGT. Between the trimmed V and J ends, which lost 3 bases and 0 bases, there was a span of 8 bases. The CDR3 is 14 residues long. CDR3 sequence reads: CASSDGGVNTEAFF. CDR3 bases: TGTGCCAGCAGTGACGGGGGGGTGAACACTGAAGCTTTCTTT.

The genes are TRBV27 and TRBJ1-6; D perhaps matches TRBD1 (6 bases). V lost 1 base to trimming and J lost 5 bases, with 12 bases between them. Germline assignment: CDR1 MNHEY and CDR2 SMNVEV (reference sequence). The CDR3 spans 16 residues. The CDR3 DNA sequence: TGTGCCAGCAGTTTATACCAGGCAGGGGATAATTCACCCCTCCACTTT. Translated, it gives CASSLYQAGDNSPLHF.

The J gene is TRBJ2-7, the V gene TRBV7-9; 9 nucleotides match TRBD1. From germline, CDR1 is SEHNR and CDR2 FQNEAQ (reference sequence). CDR3 length equals 16 residues. J was trimmed by 1 base and V by 5 bases; bases with no gene match: 9. The CDR3 DNA reads as TGTGCCAGCAGCCCAGTCTGGGGGACAGGGTCCTACGAGCAGTACTTC. This encodes CASSPVWGTGSYEQYF. Full variable domain (rest looked up from reference TRBV7-9 and TRBJ2-7): DTGVSQNPRHKITKRGQNVTFRCDPISEHNRLYWYRQTLGQGPEFLTYFQNEAQLEKSRLLSDRFSAERPKGSFSTLEIQRTEQGDSAMYLCASSPVWGTGSYEQYFGPGTRLTVT.

The V and J genes are TRBV7-8 and TRBJ1-1; 8 positions agree with TRBD1. This CDR3 contains 15 residues. The germline gives CDR1 SGHVS, CDR2 FQNEAQ. Trimming at V came to 5 bases and at J to 1 base, leaving 6 bases not matched to a gene. The CDR3 coding sequence is TGTGCCAGCAGCCCCAGTGGACAGGGGAACACTGAAGCTTTCTTT. This encodes CASSPSGQGNTEAFF.

The chain combines TRBV7-9 with TRBJ1-6; 7 bases fit TRBD1. The V and J ends lost 5 bases and 14 bases, in that order; junction bases with no gene match: 15. The CDR3 is 15 residues long. CDR1 SEHNR and CDR2 FQNEAQ come from the germline V gene (reference sequence). The CDR3 sequence is CASSPGDSTTQSLHF. The CDR3 nucleotides read TGTGCCAGCAGCCCCGGGGACAGTACCACCCAATCCCTCCACTTT.

V is TRBV27 and J is TRBJ1-4; maybe TRBD1 (5 bases). V shed 8 bases and J shed 8 bases, with 30 bases lying between them. Germline V gene lookup returns CDR1 MNHEY and CDR2 SMNVEV (reference sequence). This CDR3 has 18 residues. The CDR3: CASRLEGIGAIGREKLFF. CDR3 sequence (DNA): TGTGCCAGCCGCTTGGAGGGGATTGGGGCAATCGGAAGAGAAAAACTGTTTTTT.

V gene TRBV7-8 combines with J gene TRBJ2-7; D is uncertain. This CDR3 has 11 residues. The V end lost 5 bases, the J end lost 2 bases, and 4 bases lay between the germline ends. The germline V gene has CDR1 SGHVS and CDR2 FQNEAQ. The CDR3 nucleotides read TGTGCCAGCAGCCCAACCTACGAGCAGTACTTC. Its translation is CASSPTYEQYF.

The rearrangement uses TRBV4-1 and TRBJ1-6; D may be TRBD1 (6 bases). Germline CDR1 is MGHRA and CDR2 is YSYEKL. V lost 1 base, J lost 4 bases, and 20 bases lay in between. The CDR3 sequence is 19 residues long. The CDR3 loop reads CASSQGGGPRLRYNSPLHF. In nucleotides, the CDR3 is TGCGCCAGCAGCCAAGGTGGGGGCCCCCGTCTTCGATATAATTCACCCCTCCACTTT.

The V call is TRBV12-3 or TRBV12-4, the J call TRBJ2-3; D is ambiguous. CDR3 length equals 12 residues. The V and J ends lost 3 bases and 4 bases respectively, with 5 bases between them. CDR3 coding DNA: TGTGCCAGCAGTTTCTGGCCAGATACGCAGTATTTT. As protein: CASSFWPDTQYF.

J is TRBJ1-1 and V is TRBV18, with D possibly matching TRBD1 (5 bases). Germline values: CDR1 KGHSH, CDR2 LQKENI. This CDR3 is built from 14 residues. V was pared by 3 bases and J by 1 base, with 9 bases between. CDR3 nucleotides: TGTGCCAGCTCACCCCAGGACAAGAACACTGAAGCTTTCTTT. This codes for CASSPQDKNTEAFF.

The chain links TRBV25-1 to TRBJ1-2; D not resolved. V gave up 3 bases and J gave up 1 base, with 6 bases separating them. The CDR3 runs 13 residues. CDR1 is MGHDK, CDR2 SYGVNS, per germline. The CDR3 protein is CASSDYSNYGYTF. The CDR3 region has the DNA TGTGCCAGCAGTGATTACAGTAACTATGGCTACACCTTC.

The gene calls are TRBV6-2 or TRBV6-3 and TRBJ1-1; 8 nucleotides align to TRBD1. Losses at the gene ends were 4 bases for V and 4 bases for J; bases not matched to a gene: 17. The germline gives CDR1 MNHEY, CDR2 SVGEGT. There are 18 residues in the CDR3. In DNA, the CDR3 is TGTGCCAGCAGTTTATATTCGGTGCCAGGGGGCTGGAGCACTGAAGCTTTCTTT. Translating gives CASSLYSVPGGWSTEAFF.

J is TRBJ1-3 and V is TRBV19; 9 nucleotides line up with TRBD1. CDR3 size: 17 residues. Trimming at V came to 6 bases and at J to 2 bases, leaving 11 bases not matched to a gene. Germline CDR1 LNHDA, CDR2 SQIVND (reference sequence). The CDR3 DNA reads TGTGCCAGTAGCGGACCGGACAGGGGAAAAACTGGAAACACCATATATTTT. Protein: CASSGPDRGKTGNTIYF.

The chain has TRBV5-1 and TRBJ1-6; 9 bases fit TRBD1. Germline-derived CDR1 and CDR2 are SGHRS and YFSETQ. The CDR3 loop spans 14 amino acids. Trimming took 4 bases from V and 10 from J; bases not matched to a gene: 6. CDR3 sequence reads: CASSTGQGGSPLHF. The CDR3 DNA follows: TGCGCCAGCAGCACGGGACAGGGCGGATCACCCCTCCACTTT.

The V and J genes are TRBV6-2 or TRBV6-3 and TRBJ2-7; D not resolved. Germline V CDR1 and CDR2: MNHEY, SVGEGT. CDR3 length: 17 residues. V was shortened by 4 bases and J by 3 bases, with 22 bases between the two germline ends. The CDR3 region has the DNA TGTGCCAGCAGTTCTCTCCGTGCCCCGGAGAGAAACTACGAGCAGTACTTC. Protein product: CASSSLRAPERNYEQYF.

This chain joins TRBV7-8 and TRBJ1-2; TRBD1 matches at 7 bases. J lost 4 bases, V lost 5 bases, and 19 bases had no gene match. This CDR3 contains 18 residues. CDR1 is SGHVS and CDR2 is FQNEAQ in the germline V gene. The CDR3 spells CASSEPEGTALTLYGYTF. In nucleotides, the CDR3 is TGTGCCAGCAGCGAACCGGAAGGGACAGCTTTAACCCTCTATGGCTACACCTTC.

The chain combines TRBV19 with TRBJ1-1; weak D call: TRBD1 (6 bases). This CDR3 contains 16 residues. Trimming left V 3 bases short and J 1 base short, with 15 bases between. Germline V gene sequence: CDR1 LNHDA, CDR2 SQIVND (reference sequence). Here the CDR3 reads CASSIFGTKTNTEAFF. CDR3 DNA sequence: TGTGCCAGTAGTATCTTTGGGACAAAAACGAACACTGAAGCTTTCTTT.

The J gene is TRBJ2-1, the V gene TRBV4-3, with 7 bases aligning to TRBD1. J was trimmed by 4 bases and V by 1 base; bases with no gene match: 10. The CDR3 covers 17 residues. Germline loops: CDR1 LGHNA, CDR2 YSLEER. The CDR3 reads CASSQGLPGQIYNEQFF. CDR3 sequence (DNA): TGCGCCAGCAGCCAAGGTTTACCGGGACAGATTTACAATGAGCAGTTCTTC.

The genes are TRBV19 and TRBJ1-4; maybe TRBD1 (5 bases). V was trimmed by 6 bases and J by 0 bases, leaving 17 bases between them. The CDR3 contains 17 residues. CDR1 and CDR2 from the germline V gene are LNHDA and SQIVND (reference sequence). The CDR3 here is CASRQRGIPATNEKLFF. The DNA for the CDR3 is TGTGCCAGTAGACAAAGGGGCATCCCTGCAACTAATGAAAAACTGTTTTTT.

This chain links TRBV29-1 with TRBJ2-7; 11 bases align to TRBD1. The germline V gene encodes CDR1 SQVTM and CDR2 ANQGSEA. V lost 1 base to trimming and J lost 5 bases; unmatched junction nucleotides: 4. This CDR3 is 14 amino acids long. The CDR3 bases are TGCAGCGTTGAAGGGGGACAGGGGGAGAACGAGCAGTACTTC. Protein sequence: CSVEGGQGENEQYF.